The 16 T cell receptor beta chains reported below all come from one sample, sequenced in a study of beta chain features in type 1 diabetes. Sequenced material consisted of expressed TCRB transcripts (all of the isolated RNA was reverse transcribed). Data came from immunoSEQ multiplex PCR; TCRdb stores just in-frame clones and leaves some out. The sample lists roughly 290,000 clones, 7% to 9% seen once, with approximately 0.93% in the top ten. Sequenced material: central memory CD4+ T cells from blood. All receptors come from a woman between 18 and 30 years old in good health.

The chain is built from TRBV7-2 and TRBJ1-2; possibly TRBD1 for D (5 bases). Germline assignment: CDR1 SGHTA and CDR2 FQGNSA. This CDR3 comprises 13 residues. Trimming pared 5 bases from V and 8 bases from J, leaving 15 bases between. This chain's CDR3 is CASSRGTLGGYTF. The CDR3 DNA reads TGTGCCAGCAGCCGCGGGACCCTGGGGGGCTACACCTTC.

This CDR3 is CASSPHSNTEAFF. The CDR3 DNA follows: TGTGCCAGTTCCCCGCATAGCAACACTGAAGCTTTCTTT. The V and J genes are TRBV19 and TRBJ1-1, with unresolved D. V lost 8 bases and J 2 bases, leaving 12 bases between the germline ends. Germline CDR1 reads LNHDA; CDR2 reads SQIVND (reference sequence). This CDR3 region has 13 residues.

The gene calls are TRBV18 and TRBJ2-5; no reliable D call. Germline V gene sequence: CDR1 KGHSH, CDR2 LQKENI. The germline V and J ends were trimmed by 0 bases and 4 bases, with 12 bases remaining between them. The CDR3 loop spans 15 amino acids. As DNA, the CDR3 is TGTGCCAGCTCACCACCGGCGCGGATGGGAGAGACCCAGTACTTC. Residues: CASSPPARMGETQYF.

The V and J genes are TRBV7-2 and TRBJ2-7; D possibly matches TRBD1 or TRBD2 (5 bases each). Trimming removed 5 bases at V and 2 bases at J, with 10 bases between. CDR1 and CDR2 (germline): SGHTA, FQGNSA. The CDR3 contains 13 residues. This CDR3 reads CASSRDGTYEQYF. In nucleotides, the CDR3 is TGTGCCAGCAGCCGGGACGGAACCTACGAGCAGTACTTC.

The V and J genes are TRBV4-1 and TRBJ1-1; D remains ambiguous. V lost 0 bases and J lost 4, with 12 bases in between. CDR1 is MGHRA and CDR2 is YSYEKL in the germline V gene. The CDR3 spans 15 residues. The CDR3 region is CASSQEGLGITEAFF. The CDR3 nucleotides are TGCGCCAGCAGCCAAGAAGGTCTGGGAATCACTGAAGCTTTCTTT.

CDR3 sequence (DNA): TGCGCCAGCAGCCAAGATGCGACAGTTTCGGAAAAACTGTTTTTT. Amino acids: CASSQDATVSEKLFF. The V gene is TRBV4-1, the J gene TRBJ1-4; D is perhaps TRBD1 (5 bases). V shed 0 bases and J shed 8 bases, with 13 bases lying between them. The CDR3 spans 15 residues. The V gene's germline CDR1 is MGHRA and CDR2 YSYEKL.

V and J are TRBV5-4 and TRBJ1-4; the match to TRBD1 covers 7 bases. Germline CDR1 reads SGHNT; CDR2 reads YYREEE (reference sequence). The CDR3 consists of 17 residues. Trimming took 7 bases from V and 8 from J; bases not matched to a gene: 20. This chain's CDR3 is CASGLLTARGSVEKLFF. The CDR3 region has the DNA TGTGCCAGCGGTTTGCTTACAGCCAGGGGGAGTGTGGAAAAACTGTTTTTT.

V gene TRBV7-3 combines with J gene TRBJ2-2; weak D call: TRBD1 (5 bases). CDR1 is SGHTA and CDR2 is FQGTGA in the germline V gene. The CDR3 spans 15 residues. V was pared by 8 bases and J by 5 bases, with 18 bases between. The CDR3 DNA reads TGTGCCAGCGGAAAGGCAGGGTCGGGTACCGGGGAGCTGTTTTTT. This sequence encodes CASGKAGSGTGELFF.

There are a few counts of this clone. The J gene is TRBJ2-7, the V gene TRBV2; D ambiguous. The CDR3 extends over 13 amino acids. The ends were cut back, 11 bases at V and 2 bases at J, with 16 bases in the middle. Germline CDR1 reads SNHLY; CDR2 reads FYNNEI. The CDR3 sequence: CASQVYRTYEQYV. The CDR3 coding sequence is TGTGCCTCCCAGGTTTACAGAACCTACGAGCAGTACGTC.

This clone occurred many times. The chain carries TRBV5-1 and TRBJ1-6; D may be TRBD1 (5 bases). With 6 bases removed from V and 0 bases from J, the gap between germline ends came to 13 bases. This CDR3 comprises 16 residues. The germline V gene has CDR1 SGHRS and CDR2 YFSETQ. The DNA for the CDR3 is TGCGCCAGCAACTCAGGGATGAGCTCCTATAATTCACCCCTCCACTTT. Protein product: CASNSGMSSYNSPLHF.

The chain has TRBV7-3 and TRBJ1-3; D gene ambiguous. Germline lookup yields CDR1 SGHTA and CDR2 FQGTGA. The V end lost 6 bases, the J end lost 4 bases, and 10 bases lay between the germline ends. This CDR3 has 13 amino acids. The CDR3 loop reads CASSNWAGNTIYF. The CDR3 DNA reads TGTGCCAGCAGTAACTGGGCCGGAAACACCATATATTTT.

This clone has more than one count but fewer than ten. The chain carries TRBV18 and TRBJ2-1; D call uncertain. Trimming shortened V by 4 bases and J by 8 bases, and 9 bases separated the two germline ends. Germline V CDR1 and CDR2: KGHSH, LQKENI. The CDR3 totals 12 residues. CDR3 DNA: TGTGCCAGCTCACGCCTGCCGGATGAGCAGTTCTTC. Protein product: CASSRLPDEQFF.

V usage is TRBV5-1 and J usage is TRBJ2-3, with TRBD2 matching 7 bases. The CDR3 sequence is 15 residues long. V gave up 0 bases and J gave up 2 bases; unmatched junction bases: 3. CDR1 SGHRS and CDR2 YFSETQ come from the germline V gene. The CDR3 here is CASSLDRGDTDTQYF. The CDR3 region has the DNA TGCGCCAGCAGCTTGGATCGGGGGGACACAGATACGCAGTATTTT.

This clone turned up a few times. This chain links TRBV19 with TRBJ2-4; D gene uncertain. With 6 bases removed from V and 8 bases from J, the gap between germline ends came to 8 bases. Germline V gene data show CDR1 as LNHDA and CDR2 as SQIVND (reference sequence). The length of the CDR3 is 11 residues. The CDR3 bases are TGTGCCAGTAGATCAGGCTACATTCAGTACTTC. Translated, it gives CASRSGYIQYF.

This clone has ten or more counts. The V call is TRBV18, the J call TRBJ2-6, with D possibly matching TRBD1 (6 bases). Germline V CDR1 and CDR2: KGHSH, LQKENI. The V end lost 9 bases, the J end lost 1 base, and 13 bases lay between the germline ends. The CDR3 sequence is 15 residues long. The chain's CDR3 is CASTAGESGANVLTF. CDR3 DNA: TGTGCCAGTACAGCAGGGGAATCTGGGGCCAACGTCCTGACTTTC.

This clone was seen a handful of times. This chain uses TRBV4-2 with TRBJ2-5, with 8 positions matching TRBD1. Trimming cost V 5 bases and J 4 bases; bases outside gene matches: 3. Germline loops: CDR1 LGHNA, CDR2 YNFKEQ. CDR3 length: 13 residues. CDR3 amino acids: CASSGQGLETQYF. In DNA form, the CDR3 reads TGTGCCAGCAGCGGACAGGGCTTAGAGACCCAGTACTTC.